This paragraph reports one T cell receptor beta chain. Its antigen is as yet unknown. The sequenced template was cDNA made from the entire isolated RNA. Generated by immunoSEQ multiplex PCR, the TCRdb table keeps only in-frame clones and is missing some. This sample has 200,000 to 250,000 clones, with 68% found just once. The data originate from a study of beta chain features in type 1 diabetes. Study-level background: Cell yields, gender and age were comparable in patients and healthy donors. Study-level points and caveats: Type 1 diabetes patients showed fewer insertions and more deletions at VDJ junctions. Moderate yet significant TCRB CDR3 shortening was seen in Type 1 diabetes patients in all four CD4+ subsets.

CDR1 MNHEY and CDR2 SVGAGI come from the germline V gene. This CDR3 region has 13 residues. The J segment lost 12 bases and the V segment lost 0 bases, leaving 2 bases of the junction unmatched. The receptor comes from a young man in good health. The specimen was naive CD4+ T cells from blood. This chain links TRBV6-5 with TRBJ2-1; 10 bases fit TRBD2. CDR3: CASSYSPSGGQFF. The CDR3 DNA follows: TGTGCCAGCAGTTACTCCCCTAGCGGGGGGCAGTTCTTC.